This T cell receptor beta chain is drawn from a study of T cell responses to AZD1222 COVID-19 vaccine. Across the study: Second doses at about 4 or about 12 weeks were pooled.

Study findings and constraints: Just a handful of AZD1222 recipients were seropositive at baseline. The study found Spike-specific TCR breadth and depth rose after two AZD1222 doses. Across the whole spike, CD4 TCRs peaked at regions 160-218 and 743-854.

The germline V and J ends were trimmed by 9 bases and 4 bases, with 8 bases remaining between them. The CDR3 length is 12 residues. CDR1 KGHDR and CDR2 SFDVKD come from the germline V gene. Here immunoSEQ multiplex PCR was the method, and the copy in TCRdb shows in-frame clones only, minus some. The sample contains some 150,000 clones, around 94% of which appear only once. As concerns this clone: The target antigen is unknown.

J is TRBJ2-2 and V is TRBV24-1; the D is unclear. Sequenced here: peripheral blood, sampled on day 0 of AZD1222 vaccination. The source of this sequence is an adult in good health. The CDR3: CATRIGTGELFF. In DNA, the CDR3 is TGTGCCACCCGAATTGGCACCGGGGAGCTGTTTTTT.